The T cell receptor (beta chain) described here comes from a study of Graves' ophthalmopathy and Graves' hyperthyroidism. CDR3 regions of TCR beta were amplified from RNA transcripts. The first round was an RT-PCR with HTBI primers, and the second round was a multiplex PCR. One entry per CDR3 protein results from TCRdb running MiXCR on the multiplex PCR reads. Among hundreds of thousands of distinct CDR3 sequences listed, about 20% were seen once. This clonotype occurred many times. Antigen unknown. Study-wide results and caveats: Among thyroid clonotypes expanded above 0.001 frequency, most also appeared in blood.

A roughly 9.3 ml volume of fresh peripheral blood provided the PBMCs. The clonotype was recovered from a woman aged 18-30 years with stable Graves' hyperthyroidism. Some clones in this sample may be carry-over from other donors' samples. Material: peripheral blood.

In DNA form, the CDR3 reads TGTGCCAGCAAACTCCCGGGCTACACCTTC. Translation gives CASKLPGYTF. The chain carries TRBV27 and TRBJ1-2; D not certain. CDR1 and CDR2 (germline): MNHEY, SMNVEV (reference sequence). Trimming stripped 7 bases from V and 8 bases from J, with 8 bases between. This CDR3 contains 10 residues.